This T cell receptor (beta chain) came from a study of T cells in Graves' hyperthyroidism and ophthalmopathy. In patients aged 18 to 65, hyperthyroidism was newly diagnosed, with duration under 2 months. A few counts support this clonotype. Its antigen is not identified. Study findings and constraints: Most expanded thyroid clonotypes above 0.001 also appeared in blood.

Regions amplified from RNA transcripts were the TCR beta CDR3 regions. The HTBI set primed first-round TCR CDR3 RT-PCR. TCRdb reprocessed the multiplex PCR reads with MiXCR, giving one entry per CDR3 protein. The table lists about 210,000 distinct CDR3 sequences, approximately 20% of them singletons. The specimen sequenced was blood. The TCR comes from a man aged 35 to 55 with Graves' hyperthyroidism.

In nucleotides, the CDR3 is TGTGCCAGCAGCTTAGCACCCAGGGGGCCCCCTCAAGAGACCCAGTACTTC. It encodes CASSLAPRGPPQETQYF. The V and J genes are TRBV7-9 and TRBJ2-5, with 8 nucleotides matching TRBD1. CDR3 size: 17 residues. Per the germline V gene, CDR1 is SEHNR and CDR2 is FQNEAQ (reference sequence). V lost 0 bases and J lost 2; bases outside the gene matches: 8.